This entry features one T cell receptor (beta chain) sequence. Profiling relied on immunoSEQ multiplex PCR, and the TCRdb table lists in-frame clones only, not all of them. The top ten clones hold 5.5% to 7% of a sample with 110,000 to 150,000 clones, about 80% of them seen once. The sample originates from a study of blood T cell repertoires in COVID-19. This CDR3 comprises 14 residues. Germline V gene lookup returns CDR1 MDHEN and CDR2 SYDVKM. V shed 3 bases and J shed 2 bases, with 8 bases lying between them. The sequenced sample was PBMCs or T cells enriched from blood (not recorded which). The source is a woman aged 45-65 years who had recovered from COVID-19. This chain uses TRBV28 with TRBJ2-1; a weak D match, TRBD2 (5 bases). The CDR3 bases are TGTGCCAGCAGTTTGAGGGAACCCTACAATGAGCAGTTCTTC. Protein sequence: CASSLREPYNEQFF.